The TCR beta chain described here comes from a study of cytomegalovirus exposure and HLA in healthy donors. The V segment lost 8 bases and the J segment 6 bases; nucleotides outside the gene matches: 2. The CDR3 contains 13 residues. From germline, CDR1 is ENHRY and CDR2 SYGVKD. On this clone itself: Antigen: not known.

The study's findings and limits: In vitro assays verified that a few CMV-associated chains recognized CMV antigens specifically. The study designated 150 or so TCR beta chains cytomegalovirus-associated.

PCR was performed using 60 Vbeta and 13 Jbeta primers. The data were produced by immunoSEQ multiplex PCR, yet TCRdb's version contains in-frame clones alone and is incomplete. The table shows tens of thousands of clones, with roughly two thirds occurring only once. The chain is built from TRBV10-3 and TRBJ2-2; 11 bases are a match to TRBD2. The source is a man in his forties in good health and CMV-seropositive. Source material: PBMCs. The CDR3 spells CAIGSGRAGELFF. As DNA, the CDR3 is TGTGCCATCGGTAGCGGGAGGGCCGGGGAGCTGTTTTTT.